Each of the 7 T cell receptor beta chains below was sequenced from the same sample in a study of OX40 agonist ivuxolimab in advanced cancers. TCRdb's table, derived via immunoSEQ multiplex PCR, lists solely in-frame clones and lacks some. This sample has 43,000 or so clones, with about 83% found just once. Sequencing was performed on CD4+ or CD8+ T cells sorted from blood, taken in a trial of the OX40 agonist ivuxolimab. The receptors derive from an adult with an advanced solid tumor such as melanoma, head and neck, liver or kidney cancer.

This chain links TRBV2 with TRBJ1-5, with TRBD1 matching 8 bases. J lost 5 bases, V lost 4 bases, and 7 bases had no gene match. This CDR3 region has 15 residues. The germline V gene encodes CDR1 SNHLY and CDR2 FYNNEI. This chain's CDR3 is CASSGQGFEDQPQHF. The DNA for the CDR3 is TGTGCCAGCAGTGGACAGGGGTTTGAGGATCAGCCCCAGCATTTT.

V usage is TRBV5-8 and J usage is TRBJ2-5, with 10 bases lining up with TRBD1. V shed 3 bases and J 4 bases; nucleotides not matched to a gene: 0. The V gene's germline CDR1 is SGHTS and CDR2 YDEGEE. This CDR3 is 13 amino acids long. CDR3 DNA: TGTGCCAGCAGCTGGGACAGGGGAGAGACCCAGTACTTC. As protein: CASSWDRGETQYF. The full variable domain, in which reference TRBV5-8 and TRBJ2-5 provide the parts outside the CDR3, is EAGVTQSPTHLIKTRGQQATLRCSPISGHTSVYWYQQALGLGLQFLLWYDEGEERNRGNFPPRFSGRQFPNYSSELNVNALELEDSALYLCASSWDRGETQYFGPGTRLLVL.

V is TRBV6-4 and J is TRBJ1-5; D not certain. This CDR3 contains 16 residues. V lost 1 base and J lost 0, with 10 bases in between. Germline V lookup: CDR1 MRHNA, CDR2 SNTAGT. CDR3 residues: CASSDLDTHSNQPQHF. The CDR3 bases are TGTGCCAGCAGTGACTTAGACACCCATAGCAATCAGCCCCAGCATTTT.

This chain joins TRBV6-8 and TRBJ1-2; D perhaps matches TRBD1 (6 bases). Deletions cut 10 bases from V and 2 bases from J, with 20 bases between. Germline values: CDR1 MNHGY, CDR2 SAAAGT. The CDR3 has 15 residues. CDR3 region: CATLSCGGRNYGYTF. The CDR3 DNA sequence: TGTGCCACCTTGTCGTGTGGGGGGCGAAACTATGGCTACACCTTC.

This clone was detected a few times. This chain joins TRBV4-1 and TRBJ2-7, with D unresolved. CDR3 length: 13 amino acids. Germline-derived CDR1 and CDR2 are MGHRA and YSYEKL. Trimming stripped 4 bases from V and 2 bases from J, with 9 bases between. As DNA, the CDR3 is TGCGCCAGCAGCCGATCTATTGCCTACGAGCAGTACTTC. Amino acid sequence: CASSRSIAYEQYF.

This clone was seen a few times. This chain links TRBV10-3 with TRBJ1-5, with TRBD1 identical over 7 bases. The CDR3 totals 14 residues. Germline V CDR1 and CDR2: ENHRY, SYGVKD. Losses at the gene ends were 6 bases for V and 2 bases for J; bases not matched to a gene: 4. As DNA, the CDR3 is TGTGCCATCAGCCAGGGGGTCGGCAATCAGCCCCAGCATTTT. This gives the protein CAISQGVGNQPQHF.

This sequence joins TRBV5-1 and TRBJ1-4; D perhaps matches TRBD1 (5 bases). The CDR3 length is 14 residues. From germline, CDR1 is SGHRS and CDR2 YFSETQ. Trimming removed 4 bases from V and 8 bases from J, with 15 bases in between. In nucleotides, the CDR3 is TGCGCCAGCAGCCTAGGGACCAAGGGGGAAAAACTGTTTTTT. Amino acid sequence: CASSLGTKGEKLFF.